One and the same sample provided the 15 T cell receptor beta chains below, sequenced in a study of T cell repertoires in cytomegalovirus infection. TCRdb reprocessed the reads via MiXCR and lists one record per CDR3 protein. The sample has almost 300,000 distinct CDR3 sequences, about 8.8% seen once; the top ten hold approximately 2.4%. The sample consisted of PBMCs. The source of these receptors is a human donor in good health (CMV status not recorded). Some clones in this sample may be carry-over from other donors' samples.

This clonotype was observed at least ten times. The chain couples TRBV28 to TRBJ2-3; D not resolved. Trimming removed 5 bases from V and 8 bases from J, with 8 bases in between. The CDR3 covers 11 residues. Germline V CDR1 and CDR2: MDHEN, SYDVKM. The CDR3 bases are TGTGCCAGCAGTATAATCGGTACGCAGTATTTT. This gives the protein CASSIIGTQYF.

This clonotype was detected ten times or more. The J gene is TRBJ2-7, the V gene TRBV5-1; D is unresolved. This CDR3 has 13 residues. Germline loops: CDR1 SGHRS, CDR2 YFSETQ. Trimming cost V 4 bases and J 7 bases, with 15 bases left between them. The CDR3 here is CASSDGSSREQYV. In nucleotides, the CDR3 is TGCGCCAGCAGCGACGGGTCTTCGAGGGAGCAGTACGTC.

This clonotype was seen ten or more times. This chain uses TRBV28 with TRBJ2-1; D is unclear. The CDR3 covers 11 residues. The V gene lost 6 bases and the J gene lost 5 bases, with 5 bases spanning the gap. The germline V gene encodes CDR1 MDHEN and CDR2 SYDVKM. The CDR3, as DNA: TGTGCCAGCAGCCCCGACAATGAGCAGTTCTTC. Translating it yields CASSPDNEQFF. Together with reference TRBV28 and TRBJ2-1, the CDR3 gives the full variable domain: DVKVTQSSRYLVKRTGEKVFLECVQDMDHENMFWYRQDPGLGLRLIYFSYDVKMKEKGDIPEGYSVSREKKERFSLILESASTNQTSMYLCASSPDNEQFFGPGTRLTVL.

A few counts support this clonotype. The gene calls are TRBV20-1 and TRBJ2-2; TRBD2 matches at 9 bases. V gave up 6 bases and J gave up 7 bases; unmatched junction bases: 9. CDR1 and CDR2 from the germline V gene are DFQATT and SNEGSKA (reference sequence). The CDR3 is made up of 14 amino acids. CDR3 in DNA: TGCAGTGCCACGAGCGGGGGGCCTAACGGGGAGCTGTTTTTT. Translation gives CSATSGGPNGELFF.

This clonotype has a handful of counts. The V call is TRBV15, the J call TRBJ1-2; D possibly corresponds to TRBD1 (6 bases). Per the germline V gene, CDR1 is LNHNV and CDR2 is YYDKDF (reference sequence). This CDR3 has 15 amino acids. With 1 base removed from V and 2 bases from J, the gap between germline ends came to 11 bases. CDR3 sequence (DNA): TGTGCCACCAGCAGAGGCGGGACACAAAACTATGGCTACACCTTC. This sequence encodes CATSRGGTQNYGYTF.

This clonotype showed up many times. J is TRBJ2-5 and V is TRBV10-3, with 7 bases aligning to TRBD1. With 6 bases clipped from V and 2 bases from J, the junction kept 3 bases outside the gene matches. The CDR3 contains 13 residues. The germline V gene has CDR1 ENHRY and CDR2 SYGVKD. The CDR3 DNA is TGTGCCATCAGGCCGGGACAGCAAGAGACCCAGTACTTC. It specifies CAIRPGQQETQYF.

The chain carries TRBV7-3 and TRBJ2-7; D gene unclear. Between the trimmed V and J ends, which lost 2 bases and 2 bases, there was a span of 10 bases. The CDR3 extends over 14 amino acids. Germline values: CDR1 SGHTA, CDR2 FQGTGA. The CDR3 DNA reads TGTGCCAGCAGCTTACGGCTATCCACCTACGAGCAGTACGTC. It specifies CASSLRLSTYEQYV.

This clonotype occurred a few times. The V gene is TRBV18, the J gene TRBJ1-2; D remains unclear. Germline CDR1 reads KGHSH; CDR2 reads LQKENI. The CDR3 sequence is 13 residues long. V gave up 2 bases and J gave up 0 bases, with 4 bases separating them. The CDR3 DNA sequence: TGTGCCAGCTCACCAAACTCTAACTATGGCTACACCTTC. Residues: CASSPNSNYGYTF.

This clonotype was seen ten or more times. CDR3 bases: TGTGCCAGCAAATTCCAGGGTAACCCCTACGAGCAGTACTTC. This sequence encodes CASKFQGNPYEQYF. The V gene is TRBV5-6, the J gene TRBJ2-7; D might be TRBD1 (5 bases). Looked up from germline, CDR1 is SGHDT and CDR2 is YYEEEE. CDR3 length equals 14 residues. V lost 6 bases and J lost 2, with 15 bases in between.

This clonotype has just a few counts. The chain employs TRBV20-1 and TRBJ2-7; D is uncertain. Deletions cut 3 bases from V and 3 bases from J, with 15 bases between. The CDR3 extends over 14 amino acids. Germline CDR1 is DFQATT and CDR2 is SNEGSKA (reference sequence). The CDR3 spells CSARPRWPGYEQYF. The CDR3 nucleotides are TGCAGTGCTAGGCCCCGATGGCCAGGCTACGAGCAGTACTTC.

This clonotype was seen repeatedly, ten times or more. This CDR3 is CASSFWAGENQPQHF. CDR3 bases: TGTGCCAGCAGTTTCTGGGCAGGGGAGAATCAGCCCCAGCATTTT. The rearrangement uses TRBV28 and TRBJ1-5; D possibly corresponds to TRBD1 (6 bases). There are 15 residues in the CDR3. Germline CDR1 and CDR2: MDHEN and SYDVKM. V was cut by 3 bases and J by 4 bases, with 13 bases left in between.

This clonotype was detected many times. This CDR3 is CASSPNTGLGIYNEQFF. The CDR3 nucleotides read TGTGCCAGCAGCCCCAACACAGGGTTGGGGATATACAATGAGCAGTTCTTC. J is TRBJ2-1 and V is TRBV7-8; a weak D match, TRBD1 (6 bases). This CDR3 has 17 residues. The V end was cut by 5 bases, the J end by 4 bases, with 21 bases between. Germline CDR1 SGHVS, CDR2 FQNEAQ.

This clonotype occurred many times. This chain uses TRBV4-1 with TRBJ1-5; D perhaps matches TRBD1 (6 bases). The germline V gene has CDR1 MGHRA and CDR2 YSYEKL. V lost 3 bases and J 2 bases, leaving 17 bases between the germline ends. This CDR3 region has 17 residues. The CDR3 coding sequence is TGCGCCAGCAGCCAGGACCATACAGGGCTTGGCAATCAGCCCCAGCATTTT. It encodes CASSQDHTGLGNQPQHF.

The sample holds many counts of this clonotype. The chain is built from TRBV6-2 or TRBV6-3 and TRBJ2-7, with 11 bases lining up with TRBD1. Trimming cost V 10 bases and J 2 bases; bases outside gene matches: 7. This CDR3 has 14 amino acids. Germline V CDR1 and CDR2: MNHEY, SVGEGT. CDR3 in DNA: TGTGCCACCCTGGACAGGGGGCTAACCTACGAGCAGTACGTC. Translating it yields CATLDRGLTYEQYV.

This clonotype appeared many times. The V call is TRBV4-3, the J call TRBJ2-5; tentative D call: TRBD2 (6 bases). The V end was cut by 0 bases, the J end by 4 bases, with 12 bases between. The V gene's germline CDR1 is LGHNA and CDR2 YSLEER. The CDR3 runs 15 residues. The CDR3 region is CASSQEYKGGETQYF. The CDR3 DNA sequence: TGCGCCAGCAGCCAAGAATATAAGGGAGGAGAGACCCAGTACTTC.